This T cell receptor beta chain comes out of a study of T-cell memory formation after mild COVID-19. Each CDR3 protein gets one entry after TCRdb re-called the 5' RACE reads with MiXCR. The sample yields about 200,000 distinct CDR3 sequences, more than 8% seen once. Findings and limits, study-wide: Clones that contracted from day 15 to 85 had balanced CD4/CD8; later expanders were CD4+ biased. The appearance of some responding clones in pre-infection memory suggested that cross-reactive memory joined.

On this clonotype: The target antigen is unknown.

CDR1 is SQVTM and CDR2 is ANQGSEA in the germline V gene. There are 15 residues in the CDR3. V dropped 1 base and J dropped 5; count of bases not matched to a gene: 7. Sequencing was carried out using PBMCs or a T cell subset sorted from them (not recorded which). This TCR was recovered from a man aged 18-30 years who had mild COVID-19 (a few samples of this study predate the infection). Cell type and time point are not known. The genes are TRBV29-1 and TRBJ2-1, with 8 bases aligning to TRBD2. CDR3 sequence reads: CSVEGLRGADNEQFF. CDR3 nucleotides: TGCAGCGTTGAAGGATTGCGGGGGGCGGACAATGAGCAGTTCTTC.